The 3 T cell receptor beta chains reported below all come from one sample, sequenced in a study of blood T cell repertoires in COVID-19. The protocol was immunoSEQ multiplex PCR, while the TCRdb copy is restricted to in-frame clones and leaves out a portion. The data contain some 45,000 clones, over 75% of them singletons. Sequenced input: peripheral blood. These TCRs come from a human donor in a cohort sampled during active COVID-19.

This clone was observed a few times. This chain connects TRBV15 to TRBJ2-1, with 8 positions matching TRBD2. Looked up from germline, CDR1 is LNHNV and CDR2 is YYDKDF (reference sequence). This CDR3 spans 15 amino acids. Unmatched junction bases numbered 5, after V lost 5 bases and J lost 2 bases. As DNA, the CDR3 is TGTGCCACCAGCCCGGGACTAGGGACCTACAATGAGCAGTTCTTC. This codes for CATSPGLGTYNEQFF.

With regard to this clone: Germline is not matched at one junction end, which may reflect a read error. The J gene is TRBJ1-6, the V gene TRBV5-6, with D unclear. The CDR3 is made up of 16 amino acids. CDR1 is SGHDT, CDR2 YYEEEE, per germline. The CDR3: CASSGGMGSDNSPLHF. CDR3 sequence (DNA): TGTGCCAGCAGCGGAGGGATGGGCTCCGATAATTCACCCCTCCACTTT.

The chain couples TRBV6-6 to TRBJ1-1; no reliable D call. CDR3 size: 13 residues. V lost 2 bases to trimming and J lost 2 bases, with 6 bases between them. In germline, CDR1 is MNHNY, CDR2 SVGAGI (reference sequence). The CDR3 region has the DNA TGTGCCAGCAGTTACCCGGGAAACACTGAAGCTTTCTTT. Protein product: CASSYPGNTEAFF.